This TCR beta chain was sequenced for a study of cytomegalovirus exposure and HLA in healthy donors (dated by TCRdb to about 2017). Some background on the complete study: In an earlier analysis of approximately 640 of the donors, 276 Gb of sequence data and 90 million to 130 million unique TCR beta sequences from 150 million to 200 million T cells were reported. Around 300 gigabases of sequencing data and around 87 million unique TCR sequences were included in an early release covering over 600 HLA-typed donors. The genetic ancestry cluster associated with self-reported Caucasian donors included approximately 85% of the roughly 400 genotyped donors. The study was designed to test whether signatures of past pathogen exposure could be identified by cataloging public T cell receptors. The T cell repertoires of some 670 subjects were profiled by immunosequencing and related to cytomegalovirus serostatus. In addition to the first cohort of roughly 700 subjects, a separate validation cohort of some 120 different subjects was used. To predict cytomegalovirus infection status, the study brought together high-throughput TCR immunosequencing, statistical association of individual TCRs with disease status, and machine learning. A later analysis re-examined previously published TCR beta repertoires from several hundred donors and added high-resolution HLA genotyping to investigate patterns of TCR occurrence. In the later analysis, no new phenotypic data were used to find candidate immune exposures; instead, reliance was placed on TCR beta sequences and their occurrence across donors. An earlier analysis of approximately 640 of the donors applied high-throughput TCR beta sequencing to assess whether each TCR beta V gene segment acted as functional or pseudogenic. Donor age, sex, ethnicity and CMV serostatus were compiled together with the repertoire data. Genome-wide SNP genotypes for about 60% of the roughly 700 donors were used in a later genetic analysis, which treated that subset as a discovery cohort. All discovery cohort repertoires had been generated using a single sequencing platform. HLA typing covered class I and class II loci at four-digit resolution. Typing coverage varied by locus: about 620-630 donors for A, B, C, DRB1 and DQB1; more than 500 for DQA1; about 600 for DPA1; roughly 450 for DPB1. Roughly five DR-DQ haplotypes were handled as single units for association and clustering, since linkage in the cohort was strong. On average, roughly 250,000 unique TCR beta nucleotide sequences were sequenced per donor among fewer than 500 genotyped donors of the cohort, with 15% to 20% of those sequences being non-productive.

V lost 4 bases and J lost 8 bases; the stretch between them is 15 bases long. CDR1 and CDR2 were assigned from the germline V gene as SGHRS and YFSETQ. Spanning cysteine to phenylalanine, the CDR3 consists of 14 amino acids. Of all the DNA, just the CDR3 is kept, 42 bases in frame from base 1. Paper-wide results and their limitations: In a later analysis, HLA-associated TCR beta chains showed more clonal expansion and lower generation probabilities than non-associated chains that were equally common. A further reported finding was that TCR beta sequences accurately predicted the HLA-A and HLA-B alleles for most subjects in the first cohort. When HLA alleles, especially DR and DQ, strongly co-occurred, attributing TCR associations to individual alleles was difficult. Because counts were too low, approximately 18 rarely observed V segments, including chromosome 9 orphons, were excluded from the earlier analysis of some 540 of the donors. At a false discovery rate of 0.05, a later analysis linked around 15,000 TCR beta sequences to specific HLA alleles. A total of 150 to 200 TCR beta chains were listed by the study as associated with cytomegalovirus. V-gene and J-gene trimming of TCR beta chains was associated with a missense DCLRE1C variant in a later genetic analysis, and the association was replicated in an independent cohort. In vitro tests confirmed that three of the cytomegalovirus-associated TCR beta chains recognize cytomegalovirus antigens. According to a later analysis, parvovirus B19, influenza, CMV and Epstein-Barr virus appeared linked to several top co-occurrence clusters. The presence/absence analyses assumed that sequencing depth was roughly uniform across donors, and that assumption may not be true. In a later genetic analysis, fewer N-insertions in productive TCRs were reported among donors in an Asian-associated ancestry cluster than the roughly 700-donor mean. Linkage disequilibrium might explain the correlated functional status among segregating V segments, but an unknown experimental factor could not be ruled out. The only immune exposure information available for the cohort was CMV serostatus. The classifier was reported to diagnose cytomegalovirus status with high specificity and sensitivity in both the original cohort and the validation cohort. The 87-base-pair reads could not distinguish some IMGT-functional V segments, including TRBV6-2 and TRBV6-3, so those segments were excluded. A group of highly shared sequence variants was considered likely to be a technical artifact of the sequencing pipeline. In an earlier analysis of some 540 of the donors, most TCR beta V segments appeared in productive rearrangements about 87% or about 30% of the time, broadly matching IMGT annotations. Only TCR beta chains were sequenced in this cohort, and the absence of alpha or paired-chain data limited detectable features. HLA typing was unavailable for some donors at each locus, so association tests used only the typed subset. According to a later analysis, TCR association rates differed among HLA loci, with DRB1 alleles showing the most associated TCRs and HLA-C alleles showing the fewest. While some public TCRs were present in many individuals, most TCR sequences turned up only very rarely across donors. The authors suggested that the approach could potentially be generalized to other disease states and immunological phenotypes. In a later analysis, most CMV-associated TCR beta chains were found to appear HLA-restricted, with HLA associations seemingly driven largely by CMV exposure.

Comment on this clone: The antigen it binds to is not known. No qualities accompany the bases; no much larger clone lies one base away.

The protocol used for the library was the immunoSEQ multiplex PCR assay. For the multiplex PCR, a mixture combining 60 forward primers for TCR Vbeta segments and 13 reverse primers for TCR Jbeta segments was used. A multiplex PCR assay on genomic DNA amplified the CDR3 region of rearranged TCR beta genes. Amplified TCR beta libraries were sequenced as 87-base-pair reads on the Illumina HiSeq System. Per the authors' processing: A later analysis counted tens of millions of unique TCR beta chains across the 700 or so repertoires, and 10 million to 11 million of these chains were shared by at least two donors. Raw reads were error-corrected and collapsed into unique sequences by a nearest-neighbor algorithm in which closely related sequences were merged to remove PCR and sequencing errors. To assign V, D and J gene segments, CDR3 sequences were aligned to IMGT reference sequences. Each retained sequence needed at least a six-nucleotide match to both a V gene segment and a J gene segment. A rearrangement was called productive if the CDR3 had no stop codons and remained in frame with V and J, and every other rearrangement was called non-productive. CDR3 was defined by IMGT convention, running from the second conserved V-encoded cysteine to the conserved J-encoded phenylalanine. The earlier analysis of some 540 of the donors excluded any sequence lacking an unambiguous match to a single V gene segment. An earlier analysis of under 750 of the donors called V segments functional above 56.7% productive rearrangements and segregating when the between-donor standard deviation exceeded 5%. A statistical classification framework was built for diagnosing cytomegalovirus status from the catalog of TCR beta chain sequences. In a later analysis, V and J genes were assigned by comparing TCR nucleotide sequences against IMGT/GENE-DB human TR gene sequences. Using the TCRdist pipeline, a later analysis assigned CDR3 sequences along with most-parsimonious VDJ recombination scenarios. A later analysis defined each TCR beta chain by its CDR3 amino acid sequence plus V-gene family, and excluded reads lacking a unique V-gene family. As a way to deal with suspected cross-contamination and a sequencing artifact, a later analysis dropped 592 nucleotide sequences that were highly shared and had low generation probability. For each public chain, a later analysis derived a clonal expansion index from normalized ranks of inferred template counts within each repertoire. Generation probabilities in a later analysis came from a VDJ recombination model fitted to out-of-frame rearrangements, and those results were checked against IGoR. In a later analysis, hypergeometric tests were used to score TCR-TCR, TCR-HLA and TCR-CMV co-occurrence, with a repertoire-size bias correction applied to TCR pairs. A later analysis estimated false discovery rates by permuting HLA or CMV assignments 20 times. In a later analysis, co-occurring TCRs were grouped with DBSCAN, and TCRdist sequence similarity was added when clustering was performed within HLA-allele-positive subsets. Repertoires with fewer than 30,000 or more than 120,000 public chains, plus five repertoires with anomalous nucleotide sharing, were excluded from co-occurrence clustering. As stored in TCRdb, this immuneACCESS dataset retains in-frame rearrangements with V and J assigned. A fraction of the clones does not appear; measured against another copy, unresolved V genes explain less than half of the discrepancy, and the remainder lacks a known reason. That table supplies the V and J calls and clone size; D and trimming were determined from the DNA. A total of 100,000 to 150,000 clones appear in this sample, roughly 74% of them only once. In total, the top ten clones hold 3.5% to 5% of the sample.

The cohort comprised around 700 healthy bone marrow donors. Cohort members were all nominally healthy when sampled, although unrecorded immune exposures were likely present. The donor was CMV seropositive and belonged to the group of more than 250 seropositive cohort members. A peripheral blood sample was collected from each donor, and TCR beta sequencing was performed on peripheral blood mononuclear cells. The Qiagen DNeasy Blood Extraction Kit was used to extract genomic DNA from the blood cell samples. Sequencing used PBMCs. The sequence is built from TRBV5-1 and TRBJ1-4; possibly the D gene is TRBD1, per 5 matching bases. The sequence was collected from a woman between 50 and 59 years old in good health and CMV-seropositive. Here is the DNA: TGCGCCAGCAGCCCGGCCCAGGGTTGGGAAAAACTGTTTTTT. The translation is CASSPAQGWEKLFF.